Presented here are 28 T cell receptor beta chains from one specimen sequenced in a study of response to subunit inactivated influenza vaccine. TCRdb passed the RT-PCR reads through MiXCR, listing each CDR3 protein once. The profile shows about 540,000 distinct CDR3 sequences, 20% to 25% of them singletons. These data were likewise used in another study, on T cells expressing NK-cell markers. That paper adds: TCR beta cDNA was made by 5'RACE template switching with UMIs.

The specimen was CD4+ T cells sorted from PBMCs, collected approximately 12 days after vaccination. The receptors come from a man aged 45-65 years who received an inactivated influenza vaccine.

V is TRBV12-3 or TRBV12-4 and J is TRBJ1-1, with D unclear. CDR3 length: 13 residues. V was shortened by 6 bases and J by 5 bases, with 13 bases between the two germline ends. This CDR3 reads CASSPAGRTEAFF. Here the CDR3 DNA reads TGTGCCAGCAGCCCCGCAGGCCGAACTGAAGCTTTCTTT.

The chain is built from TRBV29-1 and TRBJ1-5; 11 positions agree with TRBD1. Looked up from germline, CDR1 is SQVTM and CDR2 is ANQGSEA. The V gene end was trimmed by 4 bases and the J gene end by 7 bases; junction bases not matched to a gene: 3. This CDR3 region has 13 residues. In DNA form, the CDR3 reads TGCAGCGTTGGTGGGGACAGGGGGCAGCCCCAGCATTTT. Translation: CSVGGDRGQPQHF.

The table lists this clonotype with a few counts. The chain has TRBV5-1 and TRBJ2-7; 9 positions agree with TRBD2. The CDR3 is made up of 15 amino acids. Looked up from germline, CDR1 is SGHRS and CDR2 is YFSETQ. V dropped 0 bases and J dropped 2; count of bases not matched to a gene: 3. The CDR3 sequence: CASSLGPSGTYEQYF. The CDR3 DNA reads TGCGCCAGCAGCTTGGGGCCTAGCGGGACCTACGAGCAGTACTTC. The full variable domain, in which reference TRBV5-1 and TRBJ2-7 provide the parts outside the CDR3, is KAGVTQTPRYLIKTRGQQVTLSCSPISGHRSVSWYQQTPGQGLQFLFEYFSETQRNKGNFPGRFSGRQFSNSRSEMNVSTLELGDSALYLCASSLGPSGTYEQYFGPGTRLTVT.

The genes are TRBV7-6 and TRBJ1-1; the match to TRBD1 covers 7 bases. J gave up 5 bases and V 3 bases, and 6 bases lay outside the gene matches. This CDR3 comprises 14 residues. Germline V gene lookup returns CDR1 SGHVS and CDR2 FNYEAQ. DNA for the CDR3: TGTGCCAGCAGCTTCAGACAGGGTGGGACTGAAGCTTTCTTT. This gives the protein CASSFRQGGTEAFF.

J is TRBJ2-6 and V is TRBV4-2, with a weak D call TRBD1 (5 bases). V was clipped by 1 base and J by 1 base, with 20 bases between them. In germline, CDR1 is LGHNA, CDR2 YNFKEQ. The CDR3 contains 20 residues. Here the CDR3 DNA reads TGTGCCAGCAGCCAAGGACAGCCCAATAGACCGATATCTGGGGCCAACGTCCTGACTTTC. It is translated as CASSQGQPNRPISGANVLTF.

The CDR3, as DNA: TGTGCCAGCAGTCCCCCAGGGGGTTCTAACTATGGCTACACCTTC. Amino acids: CASSPPGGSNYGYTF. The V call is TRBV12-3 or TRBV12-4, the J call TRBJ1-2, with TRBD1 matching 7 bases. The CDR3 loop spans 15 amino acids. The V segment lost 5 bases and the J segment 0 bases; nucleotides outside the gene matches: 6.

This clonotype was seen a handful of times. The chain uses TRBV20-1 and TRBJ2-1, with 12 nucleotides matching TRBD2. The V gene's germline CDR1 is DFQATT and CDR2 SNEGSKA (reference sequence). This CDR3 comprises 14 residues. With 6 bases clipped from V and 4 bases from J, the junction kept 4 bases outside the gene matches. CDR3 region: CSAKTSGRYNEQFF. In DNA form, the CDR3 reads TGCAGTGCAAAGACTAGCGGGAGATACAATGAGCAGTTCTTC.

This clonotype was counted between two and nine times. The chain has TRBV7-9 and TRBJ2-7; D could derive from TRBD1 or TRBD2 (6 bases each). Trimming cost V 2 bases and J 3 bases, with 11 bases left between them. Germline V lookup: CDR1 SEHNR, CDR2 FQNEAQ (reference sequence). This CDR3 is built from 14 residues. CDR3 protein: CASSLPGAIYEQYF. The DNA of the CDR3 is TGTGCCAGCAGCTTACCGGGGGCTATCTACGAGCAGTACTTC. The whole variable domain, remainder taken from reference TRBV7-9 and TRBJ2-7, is DTGVSQNPRHKITKRGQNVTFRCDPISEHNRLYWYRQTLGQGPEFLTYFQNEAQLEKSRLLSDRFSAERPKGSFSTLEIQRTEQGDSAMYLCASSLPGAIYEQYFGPGTRLTVT.

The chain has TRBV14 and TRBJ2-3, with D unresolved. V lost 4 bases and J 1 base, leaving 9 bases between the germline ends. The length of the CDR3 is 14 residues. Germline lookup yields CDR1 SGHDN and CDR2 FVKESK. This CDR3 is CASSPHRGTDTQYF. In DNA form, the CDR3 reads TGTGCCAGCAGCCCCCACCGGGGCACAGATACGCAGTATTTT.

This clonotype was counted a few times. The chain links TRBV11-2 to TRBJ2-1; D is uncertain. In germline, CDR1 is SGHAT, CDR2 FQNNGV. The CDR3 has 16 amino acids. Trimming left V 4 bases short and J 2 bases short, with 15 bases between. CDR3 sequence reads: CASSSITGRAYNEQFF. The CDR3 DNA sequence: TGTGCCAGCAGCTCCATCACGGGTAGAGCCTACAATGAGCAGTTCTTC.

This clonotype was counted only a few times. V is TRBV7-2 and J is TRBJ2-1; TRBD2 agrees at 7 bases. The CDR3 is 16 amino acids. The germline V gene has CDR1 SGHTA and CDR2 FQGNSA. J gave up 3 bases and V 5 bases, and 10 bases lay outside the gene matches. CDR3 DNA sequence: TGTGCCAGCAGCCCACAAGCGGGATTCATCTACAATGAGCAGTTCTTC. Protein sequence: CASSPQAGFIYNEQFF. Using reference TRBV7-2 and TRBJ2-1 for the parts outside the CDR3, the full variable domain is GAGVSQSPSNKVTEKGKDVELRCDPISGHTALYWYRQSLGQGLEFLIYFQGNSAPDKSGLPSDRFSAERTGGSVSTLTIQRTQQEDSAVYLCASSPQAGFIYNEQFFGPGTRLTVL.

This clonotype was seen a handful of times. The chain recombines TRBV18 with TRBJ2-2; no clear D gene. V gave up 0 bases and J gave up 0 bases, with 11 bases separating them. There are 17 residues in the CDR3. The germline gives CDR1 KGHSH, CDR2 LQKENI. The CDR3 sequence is CASSPPSVGTNTGELFF. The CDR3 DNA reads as TGTGCCAGCTCACCACCGTCGGTGGGGACGAACACCGGGGAGCTGTTTTTT.

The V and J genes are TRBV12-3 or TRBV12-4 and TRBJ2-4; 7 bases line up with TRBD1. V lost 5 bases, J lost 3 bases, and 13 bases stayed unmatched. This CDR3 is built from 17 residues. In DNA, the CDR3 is TGTGCCAGCAGTCAAGACACAGGGGTCGACGTCAAAAACATTCAGTACTTC. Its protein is CASSQDTGVDVKNIQYF.

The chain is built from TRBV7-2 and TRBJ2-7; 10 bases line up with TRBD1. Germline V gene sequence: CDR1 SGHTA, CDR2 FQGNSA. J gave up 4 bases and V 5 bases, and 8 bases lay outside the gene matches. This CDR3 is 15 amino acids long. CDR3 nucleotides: TGTGCCAGCAGCGACCGGGACAGGGGTTTATACGAGCAGTACTTC. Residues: CASSDRDRGLYEQYF. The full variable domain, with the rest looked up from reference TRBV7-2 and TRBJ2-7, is GAGVSQSPSNKVTEKGKDVELRCDPISGHTALYWYRQSLGQGLEFLIYFQGNSAPDKSGLPSDRFSAERTGGSVSTLTIQRTQQEDSAVYLCASSDRDRGLYEQYFGPGTRLTVT.

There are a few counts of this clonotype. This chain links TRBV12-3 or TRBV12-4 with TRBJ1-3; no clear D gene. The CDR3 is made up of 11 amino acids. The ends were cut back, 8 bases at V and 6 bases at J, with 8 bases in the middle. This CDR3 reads CASGEINTIYF. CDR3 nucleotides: TGTGCCAGCGGGGAAATAAACACCATATATTTT.

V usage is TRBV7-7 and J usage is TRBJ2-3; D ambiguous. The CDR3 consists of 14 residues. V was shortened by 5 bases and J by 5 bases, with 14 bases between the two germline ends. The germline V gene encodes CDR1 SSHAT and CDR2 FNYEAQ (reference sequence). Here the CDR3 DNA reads TGTGCCAGCAGCCAAGGCCCTATTCAAGATACGCAGTATTTT. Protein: CASSQGPIQDTQYF.

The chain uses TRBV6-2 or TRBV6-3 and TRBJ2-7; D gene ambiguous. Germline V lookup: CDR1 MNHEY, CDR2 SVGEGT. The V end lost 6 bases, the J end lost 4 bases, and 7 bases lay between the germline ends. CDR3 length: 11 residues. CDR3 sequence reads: CASRLWYEQYF. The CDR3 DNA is TGTGCCAGCAGACTGTGGTACGAGCAGTACTTC.

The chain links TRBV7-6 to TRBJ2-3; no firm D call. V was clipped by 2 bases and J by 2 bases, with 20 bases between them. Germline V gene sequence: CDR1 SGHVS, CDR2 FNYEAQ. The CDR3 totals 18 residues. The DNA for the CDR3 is TGTGCCAGCAGCTTACCTAATAACCAAATTCTACTCACAGATACGCAGTATTTT. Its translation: CASSLPNNQILLTDTQYF.

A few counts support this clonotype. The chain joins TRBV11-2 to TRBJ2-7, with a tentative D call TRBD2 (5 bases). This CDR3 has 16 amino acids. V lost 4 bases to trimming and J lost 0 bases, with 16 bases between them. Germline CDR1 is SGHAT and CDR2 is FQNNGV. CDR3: CASSSLSGKISYEQYF. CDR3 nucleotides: TGTGCCAGCAGCTCCTTATCGGGGAAAATCTCCTACGAGCAGTACTTC.

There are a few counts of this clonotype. CDR3 nucleotides: TGTGCCAGCAGTTCCTTGGGCCCTGGAAACACCATATATTTT. This codes for CASSSLGPGNTIYF. The gene calls are TRBV27 and TRBJ1-3; D gene ambiguous. V lost 4 bases and J 2 bases, leaving 9 bases between the germline ends. The CDR3 totals 14 residues. Looked up from germline, CDR1 is MNHEY and CDR2 is SMNVEV (reference sequence).

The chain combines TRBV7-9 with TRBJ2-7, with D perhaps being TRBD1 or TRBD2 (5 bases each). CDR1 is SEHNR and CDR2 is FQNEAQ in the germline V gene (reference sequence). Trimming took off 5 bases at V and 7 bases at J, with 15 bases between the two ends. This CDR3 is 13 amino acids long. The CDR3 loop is CASSRMIWGEQYF. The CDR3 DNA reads TGTGCCAGCAGCCGAATGATTTGGGGGGAGCAGTACTTC.

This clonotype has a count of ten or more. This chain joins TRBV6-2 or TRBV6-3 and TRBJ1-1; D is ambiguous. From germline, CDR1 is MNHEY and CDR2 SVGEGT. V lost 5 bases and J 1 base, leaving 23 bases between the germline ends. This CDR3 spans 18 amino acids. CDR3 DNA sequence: TGTGCCAGCAGTAAGTCTCCCTGGGCCTCCGTGGGGAACACTGAAGCTTTCTTT. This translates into CASSKSPWASVGNTEAFF.

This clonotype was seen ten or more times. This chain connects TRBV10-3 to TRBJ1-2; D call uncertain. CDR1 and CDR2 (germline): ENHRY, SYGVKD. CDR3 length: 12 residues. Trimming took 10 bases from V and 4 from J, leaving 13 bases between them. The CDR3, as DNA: TGTGCCACAAGCCAACCGGGCTATGGCTACACCTTC. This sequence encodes CATSQPGYGYTF.

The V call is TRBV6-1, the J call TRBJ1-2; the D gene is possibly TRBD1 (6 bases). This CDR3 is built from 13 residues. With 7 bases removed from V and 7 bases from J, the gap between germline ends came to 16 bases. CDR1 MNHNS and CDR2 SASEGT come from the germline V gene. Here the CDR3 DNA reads TGTGCCAGCACCCAAAGCCACAGGGCTGGCTACACCTTC. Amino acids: CASTQSHRAGYTF.

CDR3 DNA sequence: TGTGCCAGCAGCGCAGGTCGTAATTCACCCCTCCACTTT. It yields the protein CASSAGRNSPLHF. This chain joins TRBV9 and TRBJ1-6; D gene unclear. Germline CDR1 SGDLS, CDR2 YYNGEE. There are 13 residues in the CDR3. V lost 3 bases, J lost 6 bases, and 7 bases lay in between.

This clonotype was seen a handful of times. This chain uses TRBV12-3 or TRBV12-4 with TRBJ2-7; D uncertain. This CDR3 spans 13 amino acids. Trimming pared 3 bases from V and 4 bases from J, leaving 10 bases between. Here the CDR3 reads CASSLGFRYEQYF. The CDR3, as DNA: TGTGCCAGCAGTTTGGGTTTTCGATACGAGCAGTACTTC.

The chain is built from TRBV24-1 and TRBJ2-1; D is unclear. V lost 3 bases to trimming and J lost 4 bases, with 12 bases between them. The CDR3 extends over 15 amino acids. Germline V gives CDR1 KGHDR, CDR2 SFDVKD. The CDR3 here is CATSDPMTVYNEQFF. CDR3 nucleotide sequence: TGTGCCACCAGTGATCCTATGACTGTTTACAATGAGCAGTTCTTC.

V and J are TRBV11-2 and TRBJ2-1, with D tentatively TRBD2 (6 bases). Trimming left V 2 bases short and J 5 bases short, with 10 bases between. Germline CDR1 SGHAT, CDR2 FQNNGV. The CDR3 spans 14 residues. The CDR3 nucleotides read TGTGCCAGCAGCTTATCCCCGGGGGACAATGAGCAGTTCTTC. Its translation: CASSLSPGDNEQFF. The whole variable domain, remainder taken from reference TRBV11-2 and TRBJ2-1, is EAGVAQSPRYKIIEKRQSVAFWCNPISGHATLYWYQQILGQGPKLLIQFQNNGVVDDSQLPKDRFSAERLKGVDSTLKIQPAKLEDSAVYLCASSLSPGDNEQFFGPGTRLTVL.